This T cell receptor (beta chain) was sequenced in a study of CD8+CD57+ T cells in acquired aplastic anemia. Study summary: An average of roughly 3 ug of DNA was obtained from sorted CD4+ and CD8+ cells. Study-wide points: Comparison of patients with controls identified about 27 shared CD8+ CDR3 sequences.

Flow cytometry had shown expanded CD8+CD57+ cells in the patients chosen for sequencing. The study sampled blood from patients who had received no therapy. Genomic DNA templated the TCR beta VDJ and CDR3 profiling. TCRdb reprocessed the reads with MiXCR, giving one entry per CDR3 protein. The sample lists around 180,000 distinct CDR3 sequences, over 40% occurring once. As regards this clonotype: The antigen is not known.

Deletions cut 7 bases from V and 4 bases from J, with 13 bases between. The CDR3 contains 13 residues. Germline CDR1 reads SNHLY; CDR2 reads FYNNEI. This sequence joins TRBV2 and TRBJ1-1; D is undetermined. This sequence was found in a human donor with aplastic anemia. The sample comprised sorted CD4+, CD8+, or CD8+CD57+ T cells (not recorded which) from PBMCs. The CDR3 reads CASMGQVRTEAFF. DNA for the CDR3: TGTGCCAGCATGGGTCAGGTCCGCACTGAAGCTTTCTTT.